This TCR beta chain was recovered during a study of CD8 T cells in Susac syndrome. Points from the study as a whole: The authors acknowledged that the study's TCR sequencing and HLA analysis involved relatively few individuals.

With respect to this clonotype: Its antigen is unidentified.

Per germline, CDR1 LGHDT and CDR2 YNNKEL (reference sequence). Trimming removed 1 base from V and 7 bases from J, with 7 bases in between. This CDR3 comprises 12 residues. Reverse transcription of roughly 0.45 to 1 ug RNA used random hexamers. Amplification of TCR beta CDR3 spanned 54 Vbeta and 13 Jbeta via immunoSEQ multiplex PCR. MiXCR, run by TCRdb on the immunoSEQ multiplex PCR reads, gives a single entry per CDR3 protein. Of 80,000 to 90,000 distinct CDR3 sequences listed, about 93% are singletons. Sequencing targeted TCR beta in T cells from blood (CD8+ and CD4+). This sequence was found in a human donor in good health. Sequenced input: CD8+ T cells from PBMCs. The J gene is TRBJ1-1, the V gene TRBV3-1; D ambiguous. The CDR3 DNA reads TGTGCCAGCAGCCAAGGTTACAGTGAAGCTTTCTTT. The encoded protein is CASSQGYSEAFF.